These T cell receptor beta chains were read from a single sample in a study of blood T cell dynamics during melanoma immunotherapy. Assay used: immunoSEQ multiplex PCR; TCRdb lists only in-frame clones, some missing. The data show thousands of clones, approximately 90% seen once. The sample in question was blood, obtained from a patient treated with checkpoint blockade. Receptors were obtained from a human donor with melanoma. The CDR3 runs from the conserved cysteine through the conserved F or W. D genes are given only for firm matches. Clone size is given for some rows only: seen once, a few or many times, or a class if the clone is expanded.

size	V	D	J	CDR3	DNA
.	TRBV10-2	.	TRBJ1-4	CASTGIGPLREKLFF	TGCGCCAGCACCGGGATCGGCCCGCTCCGTGAAAAACTGTTTTTT
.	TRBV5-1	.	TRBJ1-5	CASSLGWGEGNQPQHF	TGCGCCAGCAGCTTGGGTTGGGGGGAAGGAAATCAGCCCCAGCATTTT
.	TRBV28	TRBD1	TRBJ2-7	CASSSRQGHEQYF	TGTGCCAGCAGTTCCAGACAGGGCCACGAGCAGTACTTC
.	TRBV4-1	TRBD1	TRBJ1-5	CASSSLTGVGNQPQHF	TGCGCCAGCAGCTCTTTGACAGGGGTAGGCAATCAGCCCCAGCATTTT
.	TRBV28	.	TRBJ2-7	CASSTPDGSYEQYF	TGTGCCAGCAGTACACCGGACGGGTCCTACGAGCAGTACTTC
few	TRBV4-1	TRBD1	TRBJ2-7	CASSPGTGSFEQYF	TGCGCCAGCAGCCCCGGGACAGGTTCTTTTGAGCAGTACTTC
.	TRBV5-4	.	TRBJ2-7	CASSLGQIYEQYF	TGTGCCAGCAGCTTGGGGCAGATCTACGAGCAGTACTTC
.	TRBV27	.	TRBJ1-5	CASSLTGQAPQHF	TGTGCCAGCAGTTTAACCGGACAAGCGCCCCAGCATTTT
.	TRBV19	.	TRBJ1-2	CASSIVTGGPNYGYTF	TGTGCCAGTAGTATAGTCACGGGGGGACCCAACTATGGCTACACCTTC
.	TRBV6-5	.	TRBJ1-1	CASRNLGTNTEAFF	TGTGCCAGCCGAAATCTGGGAACTAACACTGAAGCTTTCTTT
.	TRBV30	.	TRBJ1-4	CAWSVGVGEKLFF	TGTGCCTGGAGTGTTGGTGTAGGAGAAAAACTGTTTTTT
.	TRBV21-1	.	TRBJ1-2	CASSKAGTTLYGYTF	TGTGCCAGCAGCAAAGCAGGGACTACTCTGTATGGCTACACCTTC
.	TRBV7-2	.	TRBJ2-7	CASSLVEGGPYEQYF	TGTGCCAGCAGCTTAGTGGAGGGGGGCCCCTACGAGCAGTACTTC
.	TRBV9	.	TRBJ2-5	CASSPRTGAGEQYF	TGTGCCAGCAGCCCCCGTACAGGGGCGGGGGAGCAGTACTTC
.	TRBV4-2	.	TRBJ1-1	CASSQDQVRDTEAFF	TGTGCCAGCAGCCAAGACCAAGTCCGGGACACTGAAGCTTTCTTT
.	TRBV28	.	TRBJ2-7	CASSTPDGSYEQYF	TGTGCCAGCAGTACACCGGACGGGTCCTACGAGCAGTACTTC
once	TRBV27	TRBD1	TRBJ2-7	CASSFSDRGHEQYF	TGTGCCAGCAGTTTTTCGGACAGGGGCCACGAGCAGTACTTC
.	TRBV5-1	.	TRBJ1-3	CASSLDIAGNTIYF	TGCGCCAGCAGCTTGGACATTGCTGGAAACACCATATATTTT
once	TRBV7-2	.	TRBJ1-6	CASSLDSPLHF	TGTGCCAGCAGCTTAGATTCACCCCTCCACTTT
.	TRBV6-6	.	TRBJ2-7	CASSYSRQYSYEQYF	TGTGCCAGCAGTTACTCGCGGCAGTACTCCTACGAGCAGTACTTC
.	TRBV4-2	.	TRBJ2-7	CASSQEIGPGTGTYEQYF	TGTGCCAGCAGCCAAGAAATCGGCCCCGGGACTGGGACATACGAGCAGTACTTC
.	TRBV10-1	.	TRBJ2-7	CAGNRILTYEQYF	TGCGCCGGAAACAGGATCCTGACCTACGAGCAGTACTTC
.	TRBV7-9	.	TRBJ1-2	CASSWEGQYGYTF	TGTGCCAGCAGCTGGGAAGGACAGTATGGCTACACCTTC
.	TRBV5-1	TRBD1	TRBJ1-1	CASSLGVRGQTEAFF	TGCGCCAGCAGCTTGGGTGTCAGGGGGCAGACTGAAGCTTTCTTT
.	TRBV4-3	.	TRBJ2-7	CASSQAHSATYEQYF	TGCGCCAGCAGCCAAGCGCACAGTGCCACCTACGAGCAGTACTTC
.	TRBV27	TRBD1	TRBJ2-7	CASSWGQGPRYEQYF	TGTGCCAGCAGCTGGGGACAGGGACCCCGCTACGAGCAGTACTTC
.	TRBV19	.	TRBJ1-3	CASSIKVGSSGNTIYF	TGTGCCAGTAGTATTAAGGTTGGGAGCTCTGGAAACACCATATATTTT
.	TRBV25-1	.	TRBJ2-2	CASSEFVGNTGELFF	TGTGCCAGCAGTGAATTTGTCGGGAACACCGGGGAGCTGTTTTTT
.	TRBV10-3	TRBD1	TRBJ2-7	CAISEWTGTYEQYF	TGTGCCATCAGTGAGTGGACAGGCACCTACGAGCAGTACTTC
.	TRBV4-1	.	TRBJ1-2	CASSQDNGSGGYTF	TGCGCCAGCAGCCAAGATAATGGATCGGGTGGCTACACCTTC
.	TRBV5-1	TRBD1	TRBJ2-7	CASSIHGDSSYEQYF	TGCGCCAGCAGCATACACGGGGACAGCAGCTACGAGCAGTACTTC
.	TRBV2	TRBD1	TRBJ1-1	CASRPGQQNREAFF	TGTGCCAGCAGGCCGGGACAGCAAAACCGTGAAGCTTTCTTT
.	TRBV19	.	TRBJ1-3	CASETGSSGNTIYF	TGTGCCAGTGAAACAGGGAGCTCTGGAAACACCATATATTTT
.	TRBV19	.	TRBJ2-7	CASSSGRVNEQYF	TGTGCCAGTAGTTCAGGCAGGGTGAACGAGCAGTACTTC
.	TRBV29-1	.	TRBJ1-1	CSARALNTEAFF	TGCAGCGCTCGGGCCTTGAACACTGAAGCTTTCTTT
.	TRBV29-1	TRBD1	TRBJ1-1	CSVGQVYEAFF	TGCAGCGTGGGACAGGTATATGAAGCTTTCTTT
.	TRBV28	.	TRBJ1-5	CASSLPGPVNQPQHF	TGTGCCAGCAGTCTCCCGGGACCGGTCAATCAGCCCCAGCATTTT
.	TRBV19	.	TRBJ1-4	CASSIGGKKLFF	TGTGCCAGTAGTATAGGCGGAAAAAAACTGTTTTTT
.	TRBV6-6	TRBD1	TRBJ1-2	CASTQGARNYGYTF	TGTGCCAGCACTCAGGGGGCTAGGAACTATGGCTACACCTTC
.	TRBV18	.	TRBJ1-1	CASSATDPNTEAFF	TGTGCCAGCTCAGCGACAGATCCGAACACTGAAGCTTTCTTT
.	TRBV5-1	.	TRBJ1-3	CASSLVAAGVSGNTIYF	TGCGCCAGCAGCTTGGTGGCGGCCGGAGTCTCTGGAAACACCATATATTTT